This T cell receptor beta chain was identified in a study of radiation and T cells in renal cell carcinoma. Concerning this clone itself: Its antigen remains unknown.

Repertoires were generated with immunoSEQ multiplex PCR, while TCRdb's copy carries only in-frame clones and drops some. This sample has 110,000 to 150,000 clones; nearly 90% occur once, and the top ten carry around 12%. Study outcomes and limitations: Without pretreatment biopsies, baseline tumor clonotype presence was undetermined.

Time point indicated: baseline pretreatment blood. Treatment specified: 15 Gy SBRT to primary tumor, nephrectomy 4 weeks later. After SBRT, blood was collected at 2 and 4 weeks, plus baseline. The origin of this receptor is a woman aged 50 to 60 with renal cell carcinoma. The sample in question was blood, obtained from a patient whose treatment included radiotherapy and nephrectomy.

The CDR3 sequence: CASNPWAGGSTDTQYF. The CDR3 DNA sequence: TGTGCCAGCAACCCGTGGGCGGGGGGTAGCACAGATACGCAGTATTTT. The rearrangement links TRBV5-4 to TRBJ2-3; TRBD2 aligns across 8 bases. Germline assignment: CDR1 SGHNT and CDR2 YYREEE (reference sequence). J lost 0 bases, V lost 6 bases, and 9 bases had no gene match. The CDR3 spans 16 residues. The whole variable domain, remainder taken from reference TRBV5-4 and TRBJ2-3, is ETGVTQSPTHLIKTRGQQVTLRCSSQSGHNTVSWYQQALGQGPQFIFQYYREEENGRGNFPPRFSGLQFPNYSSELNVNALELDDSALYLCASNPWAGGSTDTQYFGPGTRLTVL.